This T cell receptor beta chain was found in a study of shared clonotypes between healthy human individuals. Overall study context: Per donor, CD8 memory used one plate, CD8 naive used two, CD4 memory used three and CD4 naive used three.

Comment on this clone: Its target is unknown. This sample includes further DNA sequences coding for the same CDR3.

Findings and caveats of the study: Naive subsets tended to show greater estimated richness than memory subsets.

Germline V gene sequence: CDR1 MNHEY, CDR2 SMNVEV (reference sequence). V shed 5 bases and J shed 0 bases, with 8 bases lying between them. The CDR3 loop spans 14 amino acids. Generated by immunoSEQ multiplex PCR, the TCRdb table keeps only in-frame clones and is missing some. The sample includes about 2 million clones, 95% of them seen just once. V is TRBV27 and J is TRBJ2-1; D is unclear. The sequence was collected from a man aged 18 to 29 in good health. The sample taken for sequencing was naive CD4+ T cells sorted from blood. The subset here: CD45RA+ positively selected. CDR3 protein: CASSLGSSYNEQFF. CDR3 DNA sequence: TGTGCCAGCAGTCTGGGTAGCTCCTACAATGAGCAGTTCTTC.